These 28 T cell receptor beta chains were all obtained from the same sample, sequenced in a study of identifying expanded T cells in peripheral blood. The table came from immunoSEQ multiplex PCR; TCRdb's copy has only in-frame clones and leaves some out. The data show around 95,000 clones, with 88% seen just once and 5.5% to 6.5% held by the top ten. Sample: blood. All receptors come from a person between 18 and 75 years old in good health.

This chain joins TRBV7-8 and TRBJ1-5; 8 bases fit TRBD1. There are 16 residues in the CDR3. Trimming at V came to 5 bases and at J to 3 bases, leaving 9 bases not matched to a gene. The germline gives CDR1 SGHVS, CDR2 FQNEAQ. The CDR3 spells CASSAGTGGLNQPQHF. CDR3 nucleotide sequence: TGTGCCAGCAGCGCGGGGACAGGAGGACTCAATCAGCCCCAGCATTTT.

V gene TRBV25-1 combines with J gene TRBJ1-1; TRBD1 is a possible D gene (5 bases). V lost 5 bases, J lost 0 bases, and 10 bases lay in between. The germline gives CDR1 MGHDK, CDR2 SYGVNS. The CDR3 is made up of 14 amino acids. CDR3 DNA: TGTGCCAGCAGTCTGAGGGGAATGAACACTGAAGCTTTCTTT. It yields the protein CASSLRGMNTEAFF. Complete variable domain (other parts from reference TRBV25-1 and TRBJ1-1): EADIYQTPRYLVIGTGKKITLECSQTMGHDKMYWYQQDPGMELHLIHYSYGVNSTEKGDLSSESTVSRIRTEHFPLTLESARPSHTSQYLCASSLRGMNTEAFFGQGTRLTVV.

V usage is TRBV14 and J usage is TRBJ2-7; D is possibly TRBD1 (6 bases). Germline V gives CDR1 SGHDN, CDR2 FVKESK. CDR3 length: 13 residues. Trimming removed 6 bases from V and 3 bases from J, with 12 bases in between. As DNA, the CDR3 is TGTGCCAGCAGTCCCGGGACAAACTACGAGCAGTACTTC. It yields the protein CASSPGTNYEQYF.

This sequence joins TRBV7-2 and TRBJ2-1, with 16 positions matching TRBD2. This CDR3 has 14 amino acids. The J segment lost 16 bases and the V segment lost 5 bases, leaving 8 bases of the junction unmatched. Germline V gives CDR1 SGHTA, CDR2 FQGNSA. CDR3: CASSLGTSGRAAFF. The CDR3 DNA reads TGTGCCAGCAGCCTCGGGACTAGCGGGAGGGCGGCATTCTTC.

This clone was counted between two and nine times. The chain carries TRBV5-5 and TRBJ1-6; 7 bases map to TRBD1. CDR1 and CDR2 from the germline V gene are SGHKS and YYEKEE (reference sequence). The V gene end was trimmed by 1 base and the J gene end by 5 bases; junction bases not matched to a gene: 3. This CDR3 has 15 residues. In DNA form, the CDR3 reads TGTGCCAGCAGCTTGTGGGACAGTAATAATTCACCCCTCCACTTT. It codes for CASSLWDSNNSPLHF. Looking up the rest from reference TRBV5-5 and TRBJ1-6 gives the full variable domain: DAGVTQSPTHLIKTRGQQVTLRCSPISGHKSVSWYQQVLGQGPQFIFQYYEKEERGRGNFPDRFSARQFPNYSSELNVNALLLGDSALYLCASSLWDSNNSPLHFGNGTRLTVT.

This clone was detected once. One end of the junction fails to match germline, which may point to a read error. The chain is built from TRBV19 and TRBJ1-2, with 9 bases aligning to TRBD1. This CDR3 has 15 amino acids. CDR1 and CDR2 from the germline V gene are LNHDA and SQIVND (reference sequence). Written as DNA, the CDR3 is TGTGCCAGTACGGCCGACAGGGGGGGTATCTATGGTTACACCTTC. Amino acids: CASTADRGGIYGYTF.

The chain uses TRBV29-1 and TRBJ2-7, with 7 bases aligning to TRBD2. Germline V gene lookup returns CDR1 SQVTM and CDR2 ANQGSEA. The CDR3 runs 12 residues. The J segment lost 6 bases and the V segment lost 5 bases, leaving 7 bases of the junction unmatched. In DNA, the CDR3 is TGCAGCGTTAGCCACTCGGGGGGCGAGCAGTACTTC. Translation gives CSVSHSGGEQYF.

This rearrangement joins TRBV5-6 to TRBJ1-1; the D gene is possibly TRBD1 (6 bases). Trimming shortened V by 1 base and J by 1 base, and 8 bases separated the two germline ends. Germline V gene data show CDR1 as SGHDT and CDR2 as YYEEEE. The CDR3 spans 14 residues. The CDR3 nucleotides read TGTGCCAGCAGCTTGTTACAGGGGAACACTGAAGCTTTCTTT. Protein: CASSLLQGNTEAFF.

V gene TRBV18 combines with J gene TRBJ2-5, with D uncertain. The ends were cut back, 0 bases at V and 5 bases at J, with 13 bases in the middle. The CDR3 runs 15 residues. Germline lookup yields CDR1 KGHSH and CDR2 LQKENI. CDR3 amino acids: CASSPPHKAPETQYF. The CDR3 nucleotides read TGTGCCAGCTCACCACCTCATAAAGCCCCGGAGACCCAGTACTTC.

The gene calls are TRBV11-2 and TRBJ1-1; D perhaps matches TRBD1 (6 bases). Germline V CDR1 and CDR2: SGHAT, FQNNGV. The CDR3 runs 14 residues. Trimming shortened V by 5 bases and J by 1 base, and 11 bases separated the two germline ends. Here the CDR3 reads CASSPKGQNTEAFF. In nucleotides, the CDR3 is TGTGCCAGCAGCCCCAAGGGACAGAACACTGAAGCTTTCTTT.

J is TRBJ1-2 and V is TRBV5-1, with a tentative D call TRBD1 (5 bases). The CDR3 is 15 residues long. From germline, CDR1 is SGHRS and CDR2 YFSETQ. V shed 2 bases and J shed 4 bases, with 15 bases lying between them. As DNA, the CDR3 is TGCGCCAGCAGCTTATATGGTGACAGTGGCTATGGCTACACCTTC. Its translation: CASSLYGDSGYGYTF.

The rearrangement links TRBV2 to TRBJ1-4; 10 bases agree with TRBD1. The J segment lost 6 bases and the V segment lost 10 bases, leaving 8 bases of the junction unmatched. The CDR3 runs 14 residues. In germline, CDR1 is SNHLY, CDR2 FYNNEI. CDR3 in amino acids: CATRPGTGDEKLFF. The CDR3 DNA follows: TGTGCCACCAGACCCGGGACAGGGGATGAAAAACTGTTTTTT.

The gene calls are TRBV13 and TRBJ2-3; no firm D call. V dropped 1 base and J dropped 11 bases, with 10 bases sitting between them. Germline V gene sequence: CDR1 PRHDT, CDR2 FYEKMQ (reference sequence). This CDR3 is 12 amino acids long. The CDR3 DNA sequence: TGTGCCAGCAGCTTAGATGTGGAAAAGCAGTATTTT. It translates to CASSLDVEKQYF.

V usage is TRBV19 and J usage is TRBJ1-1; 7 nucleotides line up with TRBD1. Germline V CDR1 and CDR2: LNHDA, SQIVND (reference sequence). V gave up 5 bases and J gave up 4 bases; unmatched junction bases: 4. This CDR3 is built from 13 residues. CDR3 nucleotide sequence: TGTGCCAGTAGTCCAAACAGGGGCACTGAAGCTTTCTTT. Translation gives CASSPNRGTEAFF.

This chain joins TRBV5-1 and TRBJ2-1; no definite D call. Trimming removed 4 bases from V and 8 bases from J, with 7 bases in between. This CDR3 comprises 11 residues. Germline V gives CDR1 SGHRS, CDR2 YFSETQ. This CDR3 is CASSLRDEQFF. For the CDR3, the DNA is TGCGCCAGCAGCCTACGAGATGAGCAGTTCTTC. Combining the CDR3 with reference TRBV5-1 and TRBJ2-1 gives the whole variable domain KAGVTQTPRYLIKTRGQQVTLSCSPISGHRSVSWYQQTPGQGLQFLFEYFSETQRNKGNFPGRFSGRQFSNSRSEMNVSTLELGDSALYLCASSLRDEQFFGPGTRLTVL.

The CDR3 DNA sequence: TGTGCCAGCTCACCTATCTCTGGAAACACCATATATTTT. Translation: CASSPISGNTIYF. The chain is built from TRBV18 and TRBJ1-3; D call uncertain. The CDR3 is made up of 13 amino acids. Trimming pared 3 bases from V and 0 bases from J, leaving 3 bases between. Germline lookup yields CDR1 KGHSH and CDR2 LQKENI.

This sequence joins TRBV7-9 and TRBJ2-2, with D possibly being TRBD2 (6 bases). The CDR3 spans 15 residues. Looked up from germline, CDR1 is SEHNR and CDR2 is FQNEAQ (reference sequence). The V gene lost 8 bases and the J gene lost 7 bases, with 20 bases spanning the gap. In nucleotides, the CDR3 is TGTGCCAGCTACGGAGGGGCCCACGATCACGGGGAGCTGTTTTTT. Its protein is CASYGGAHDHGELFF.

The chain combines TRBV7-9 with TRBJ1-1; D remains unclear. Between the trimmed V and J ends, which lost 4 bases and 4 bases, there was a span of 19 bases. The CDR3 is 16 amino acids. CDR1 SEHNR and CDR2 FQNEAQ come from the germline V gene (reference sequence). DNA for the CDR3: TGTGCCAGCAGCTACACCCAAGGGCTGGTAGGCACTGAAGCTTTCTTT. This gives the protein CASSYTQGLVGTEAFF.

The chain recombines TRBV6-5 with TRBJ2-5; no firm D call. This CDR3 is 13 amino acids long. Germline V gene lookup returns CDR1 MNHEY and CDR2 SVGAGI. V lost 8 bases and J lost 5, with 15 bases in between. CDR3 DNA sequence: TGTGCCAGCTCGCCAGGAACCCTTGAGACCCAGTACTTC. Protein sequence: CASSPGTLETQYF.

V usage is TRBV7-9 and J usage is TRBJ2-1; no firm D call. The germline gives CDR1 SEHNR, CDR2 FQNEAQ (reference sequence). The CDR3 has 13 amino acids. Trimming left V 1 base short and J 5 bases short, with 6 bases between. CDR3 in amino acids: CASSLGLHNEQFF. The CDR3 nucleotides read TGTGCCAGCAGCTTAGGTCTACACAATGAGCAGTTCTTC. The full variable domain, rest sourced from reference TRBV7-9 and TRBJ2-1, is DTGVSQNPRHKITKRGQNVTFRCDPISEHNRLYWYRQTLGQGPEFLTYFQNEAQLEKSRLLSDRFSAERPKGSFSTLEIQRTEQGDSAMYLCASSLGLHNEQFFGPGTRLTVL.

The CDR3 spells CASSHRTANYGYTF. The CDR3 bases are TGCGCCAGCAGCCACAGGACCGCTAACTATGGCTACACCTTC. The chain uses TRBV4-1 and TRBJ1-2, with D unclear. The CDR3 spans 14 residues. Trimming took 3 bases from V and 0 from J, leaving 8 bases between them. Germline V lookup: CDR1 MGHRA, CDR2 YSYEKL.

The chain carries TRBV23-1 and TRBJ1-1; no clear D. TRBV23-1 is sorted into the ORF group, with uncertain function. Trimming removed 6 bases from V and 1 base from J, with 3 bases in between. There are 11 residues in the CDR3. CDR3 nucleotide sequence: TGCGCCAGCAGGTGGAACACTGAAGCTTTCTTT. Translated: CASRWNTEAFF.

This clone was found a few times. The V call is TRBV30, the J call TRBJ1-5; D possibly corresponds to TRBD1 (5 bases). This CDR3 has 16 amino acids. Germline V gives CDR1 GTSNPN, CDR2 SVGIG (reference sequence). The V and J ends lost 3 bases and 3 bases respectively, with 18 bases between them. The DNA of the CDR3 is TGTGCCTGGAGCACTCGGGGCAGGAGCAACAATCAGCCCCAGCATTTT. Its translation: CAWSTRGRSNNQPQHF.

V and J are TRBV29-1 and TRBJ2-7; D remains ambiguous. V lost 5 bases and J 2 bases, leaving 10 bases between the germline ends. CDR3 length: 12 amino acids. In germline, CDR1 is SQVTM, CDR2 ANQGSEA. The CDR3 DNA follows: TGCAGCGTTAGAGGCAGCACCTACGAGCAGTACTTC. It translates to CSVRGSTYEQYF.

The chain recombines TRBV21-1 with TRBJ2-7. TRBV21-1 is deemed a pseudogene. The CDR3 extends over 15 amino acids. The CDR3 DNA sequence: TGTGCCAGCAGCAAAGTGGTATGGGGATCCTACGAGCAGTACTTC. It codes for CASSKVVWGSYEQYF.

This clone was recorded a few times. This chain connects TRBV29-1 to TRBJ2-1; no reliable D call. This CDR3 spans 11 amino acids. The germline CDR1 and CDR2 sequences are SQVTM and ANQGSEA. The V and J ends lost 7 bases and 9 bases respectively, with 13 bases between them. CDR3 DNA sequence: TGCAGCGCCGCCGGACGCGGTGAGCAGTTCTTC. This translates into CSAAGRGEQFF.

The V call is TRBV6-5, the J call TRBJ1-1; tentative D call: TRBD1 (5 bases). CDR3 size: 13 residues. The ends were cut back, 9 bases at V and 7 bases at J, with 18 bases in the middle. CDR1 MNHEY and CDR2 SVGAGI come from the germline V gene. The DNA for the CDR3 is TGTGCCAGTTCCGGGTGGGGGGACGGTGAAGCTTTCTTT. Amino acids: CASSGWGDGEAFF.

The J gene is TRBJ2-7, the V gene TRBV6-6; D gene uncertain. V dropped 6 bases and J dropped 3 bases, with 12 bases sitting between them. CDR3 length: 13 residues. The germline V gene has CDR1 MNHNY and CDR2 SVGAGI (reference sequence). CDR3 sequence: CASSKGFHYEQYF. The DNA of the CDR3 is TGTGCCAGCAGCAAGGGATTCCACTACGAGCAGTACTTC.